The 28 T cell receptor beta chains below were found in one sample sequenced in a study of blood T cell repertoires in COVID-19. Assay: immunoSEQ multiplex PCR; the TCRdb copy retains only in-frame clones and omits some. The table lists 200,000 to 250,000 clones, 80% to 90% of them singletons, with 3.8% in the top ten. The specimen was PBMCs or T cells enriched from blood (not recorded which). These receptors came from a woman between 40 and 55 years old with acute COVID-19.

This clone was found a few times. The chain carries TRBV7-9 and TRBJ2-7; 9 bases match TRBD2. The CDR3 is 15 residues long. The trim removed 5 bases at V and 5 bases at J, leaving 10 bases unmatched. Germline loops: CDR1 SEHNR, CDR2 FQNEAQ (reference sequence). CDR3 protein: CASSVGTSNFDEQYF. CDR3 DNA sequence: TGTGCCAGCAGCGTCGGGACTAGCAATTTCGACGAGCAGTACTTC.

The DNA of the CDR3 is TGTGCCAGCAGCTTGAGGGGCGAGCAGTACTTC. Protein sequence: CASSLRGEQYF. V usage is TRBV5-6 and J usage is TRBJ2-7, with D possibly TRBD1 on 5 matching bases. Deletions cut 1 base from V and 6 bases from J, with 5 bases between. CDR3 length: 11 amino acids. Germline lookup yields CDR1 SGHDT and CDR2 YYEEEE.

The chain links TRBV9 to TRBJ2-4, with TRBD2 identical over 7 bases. Germline trimming cut 0 bases from V and 3 bases from J; bases unmatched to any gene: 3. The CDR3 is 15 residues long. Germline CDR1 is SGDLS and CDR2 is YYNGEE. The chain's CDR3 is CASSVAGTNKNIQYF. DNA for the CDR3: TGTGCCAGCAGCGTAGCTGGGACTAACAAAAACATTCAGTACTTC.

This sequence joins TRBV19 and TRBJ1-1; D is possibly TRBD1 (5 bases). The CDR3 is 14 amino acids. Germline assignment: CDR1 LNHDA and CDR2 SQIVND (reference sequence). Trimming cost V 5 bases and J 2 bases, with 12 bases left between them. The CDR3 DNA follows: TGTGCCAGTAGTTTCCAGGGCGGTAACACTGAAGCTTTCTTT. Residues: CASSFQGGNTEAFF.

The rearrangement links TRBV27 to TRBJ1-6, with D possibly TRBD1 on 5 matching bases. Trimming removed 4 bases from V and 0 bases from J, with 13 bases in between. Germline V gives CDR1 MNHEY, CDR2 SMNVEV (reference sequence). The CDR3 covers 17 residues. The chain's CDR3 is CASSSPGLSSYNSPLHF. Written as DNA, the CDR3 is TGTGCCAGCAGTTCTCCAGGGCTAAGCTCCTATAATTCACCCCTCCACTTT.

The V and J genes are TRBV2 and TRBJ2-1; 9 bases match TRBD2. The CDR3 length is 15 residues. J lost 7 bases, V lost 7 bases, and 11 bases had no gene match. CDR1 is SNHLY and CDR2 is FYNNEI in the germline V gene. CDR3 sequence (DNA): TGTGCCAGCACCCCAGCGGGAGGCCGCCTGAATGAGCAGTTCTTC. Protein: CASTPAGGRLNEQFF. The full variable domain, rest sourced from reference TRBV2 and TRBJ2-1, is EPEVTQTPSHQVTQMGQEVILRCVPISNHLYFYWYRQILGQKVEFLVSFYNNEISEKSEIFDDQFSVERPDGSNFTLKIRSTKLEDSAMYFCASTPAGGRLNEQFFGPGTRLTVL.

The rearrangement joins TRBV18 to TRBJ1-3; D uncertain. Trimming left V 0 bases short and J 1 base short, with 13 bases between. CDR1 and CDR2 (germline): KGHSH, LQKENI. This CDR3 comprises 17 residues. CDR3 in amino acids: CASSPPRQPLSGNTIYF. CDR3 DNA: TGTGCCAGCTCACCACCGCGGCAGCCACTATCTGGAAACACCATATATTTT.

The genes are TRBV28 and TRBJ1-5; 7 bases map to TRBD1. The V segment lost 5 bases and the J segment 0 bases; nucleotides outside the gene matches: 13. This CDR3 has 18 amino acids. CDR1 and CDR2 from the germline V gene are MDHEN and SYDVKM. The DNA for the CDR3 is TGTGCCAGCAGTCCAGGCACAGGGACAGCTTATAGCAATCAGCCCCAGCATTTT. Its protein product is CASSPGTGTAYSNQPQHF.

The chain carries TRBV28 and TRBJ2-2; TRBD2 aligns across 12 bases. CDR3 length: 14 amino acids. With V trimmed by 6 bases and J by 7 bases, 3 bases remained unmatched. Germline V CDR1 and CDR2: MDHEN, SYDVKM. CDR3 residues: CASSRLAGVGELFF. The CDR3, as DNA: TGTGCCAGCAGCAGACTAGCGGGAGTCGGGGAGCTGTTTTTT.

The chain uses TRBV27 and TRBJ1-2; D might be TRBD1 (6 bases). The CDR3 runs 14 residues. V shed 6 bases and J shed 4 bases, with 15 bases lying between them. Germline CDR1 MNHEY, CDR2 SMNVEV (reference sequence). The CDR3 protein is CASRQGDTSYGYTF. In DNA, the CDR3 is TGTGCCAGCAGACAGGGAGATACTTCCTATGGCTACACCTTC.

This clone was picked up a small number of times. The CDR3 DNA reads TGCAGCGCCCGACTAGGAACCTACAATGAGCAGTTCTTC. Translation: CSARLGTYNEQFF. This rearrangement joins TRBV29-1 to TRBJ2-1, with D possibly matching TRBD2 (6 bases). From germline, CDR1 is SQVTM and CDR2 ANQGSEA. The CDR3 loop spans 13 amino acids. Trimming left V 7 bases short and J 2 bases short, with 12 bases between.

The chain joins TRBV7-9 to TRBJ2-3; 7 bases match TRBD2. The V segment lost 5 bases and the J segment 0 bases; nucleotides outside the gene matches: 8. This CDR3 is 16 amino acids long. Germline V gene sequence: CDR1 SEHNR, CDR2 FQNEAQ (reference sequence). CDR3 coding DNA: TGTGCCAGCAGCCAAGGACTAGTTCCGAGCACAGATACGCAGTATTTT. Its translation: CASSQGLVPSTDTQYF.

This clone was seen a handful of times. The gene calls are TRBV10-3 and TRBJ2-5, with 8 bases matching TRBD2. Trimming cost V 0 bases and J 2 bases; bases outside gene matches: 8. The germline V gene has CDR1 ENHRY and CDR2 SYGVKD. This CDR3 spans 17 amino acids. The CDR3 spells CAISESSGSGVQETQYF. In DNA, the CDR3 is TGTGCCATCAGTGAGTCGAGCGGTAGCGGGGTACAAGAGACCCAGTACTTC.

The genes are TRBV27 and TRBJ1-6; D ambiguous. Per the germline V gene, CDR1 is MNHEY and CDR2 is SMNVEV (reference sequence). Trimming shortened V by 8 bases and J by 4 bases, and 12 bases separated the two germline ends. CDR3 length: 14 amino acids. The CDR3: CASARAGYNSPLHF. The CDR3, as DNA: TGTGCCAGCGCACGAGCGGGGTATAATTCACCCCTCCACTTT.

The rearrangement uses TRBV28 and TRBJ2-7; TRBD1 matches 8 bases. The junction had 7 bases not matched to a gene; V was cut back by 6 bases and J by 6 bases. The germline V gene encodes CDR1 MDHEN and CDR2 SYDVKM. The length of the CDR3 is 13 residues. The CDR3 region has the DNA TGTGCCAGCAGCCCCCGGACAGGGACCGAGCAGTACTTC. Translated, it gives CASSPRTGTEQYF.

J is TRBJ1-1 and V is TRBV15; D call uncertain. Trimming cost V 0 bases and J 1 base, with 9 bases left between them. The CDR3 has 15 residues. From germline, CDR1 is LNHNV and CDR2 YYDKDF (reference sequence). The CDR3 nucleotides are TGTGCCACCAGCAGAGATTTGAACAGGAACACTGAAGCTTTCTTT. Protein product: CATSRDLNRNTEAFF.

The chain carries TRBV11-2 and TRBJ1-5; 9 nucleotides line up with TRBD1. Germline trimming cut 3 bases from V and 2 bases from J; bases unmatched to any gene: 14. The germline V gene has CDR1 SGHAT and CDR2 FQNNGV. The CDR3 runs to 19 residues. In DNA, the CDR3 is TGTGCCAGCAGCTTCAAGAAGGGACAGGGTGTACGGGGCAATCAGCCCCAGCATTTT. It translates to CASSFKKGQGVRGNQPQHF.

This clone turned up a few times. The rearrangement joins TRBV5-1 to TRBJ1-2; TRBD1 matches at 11 bases. The CDR3 has 15 residues. Germline CDR1 and CDR2: SGHRS and YFSETQ. With 1 base clipped from V and 7 bases from J, the junction kept 6 bases outside the gene matches. CDR3: CASSLMDRGLGGYTF. The CDR3 DNA follows: TGCGCCAGCAGCTTGATGGACAGGGGGCTTGGTGGCTACACCTTC.

The V gene is TRBV2, the J gene TRBJ2-1; D may be TRBD1 (5 bases). Germline V gene sequence: CDR1 SNHLY, CDR2 FYNNEI. Trimming removed 6 bases at V and 9 bases at J, with 24 bases between. This CDR3 region has 16 residues. CDR3 in amino acids: CASSLNGAGPAVEQFF. DNA of the CDR3: TGTGCCAGCAGCTTAAATGGGGCAGGGCCCGCTGTTGAGCAGTTCTTC.

Only a few counts were recorded for this clone. The chain recombines TRBV10-2 with TRBJ1-3; possible D gene TRBD1, 5 bases. Germline assignment: CDR1 WSHSY and CDR2 SAAADI. Deletions cut 2 bases from V and 2 bases from J, with 10 bases between. The CDR3 covers 15 residues. The CDR3 protein is CASSEVGLTGNTIYF. In DNA form, the CDR3 reads TGCGCCAGCAGTGAGGTGGGACTTACTGGAAACACCATATATTTT.

This chain uses TRBV29-1 with TRBJ2-3; tentatively, D is TRBD1 or TRBD2 (6 bases each). The length of the CDR3 is 15 residues. V lost 7 bases and J lost 1, with 18 bases in between. In germline, CDR1 is SQVTM, CDR2 ANQGSEA. The chain's CDR3 is CSGGAYLVGTDTQYF. In DNA, the CDR3 is TGCAGCGGGGGGGCATACCTAGTGGGCACAGATACGCAGTATTTT.

CDR3 residues: CASSKNSRDFNYEQYF. CDR3 bases: TGTGCCAGCAGCAAAAATTCTCGGGACTTCAACTACGAGCAGTACTTC. V gene TRBV21-1 combines with J gene TRBJ2-7; the tabulated D call, TRBD2, remains unverified against the DNA. TRBV21-1 is listed as a pseudogene. The length of the CDR3 is 16 residues.

The chain has TRBV6-1 and TRBJ1-3, with D possibly being TRBD1 (5 bases). V lost 3 bases and J 2 bases, leaving 11 bases between the germline ends. This CDR3 has 15 amino acids. Germline V CDR1 and CDR2: MNHNS, SASEGT. CDR3 loop: CASSERQPTGNTIYF. The DNA of the CDR3 is TGTGCCAGCAGTGAGAGACAGCCTACTGGAAACACCATATATTTT.

This sequence joins TRBV30 and TRBJ2-1; D not certain. The CDR3 length is 12 residues. The germline CDR1 and CDR2 sequences are GTSNPN and SVGIG (reference sequence). Deletions cut 2 bases from V and 11 bases from J, with 13 bases between. The CDR3, as DNA: TGTGCCTGGAGTCCTTTAGACTTGAAGCAGTTCTTC. It codes for CAWSPLDLKQFF.

This chain connects TRBV18 to TRBJ2-1; 9 positions match TRBD2. V dropped 0 bases and J dropped 5; count of bases not matched to a gene: 8. Per the germline V gene, CDR1 is KGHSH and CDR2 is LQKENI. This CDR3 contains 17 residues. The CDR3 loop reads CASSPPYGPSGNNEQFF. CDR3 DNA: TGTGCCAGCTCACCACCATATGGTCCTAGCGGGAACAATGAGCAGTTCTTC. The full variable domain, completed using reference TRBV18 and TRBJ2-1, is NAGVMQNPRHLVRRRGQEARLRCSPMKGHSHVYWYRQLPEEGLKFMVYLQKENIIDESGMPKERFSAEFPKEGPSILRIQQVVRGDSAAYFCASSPPYGPSGNNEQFFGPGTRLTVL.

The J gene is TRBJ1-2, the V gene TRBV28; the D is unclear. The germline V gene encodes CDR1 MDHEN and CDR2 SYDVKM. This CDR3 is built from 13 residues. V lost 5 bases to trimming and J lost 1 base, with 8 bases between them. CDR3 sequence (DNA): TGTGCCAGCAGTCTCCAGGTTAACTATGGCTACACCTTC. It encodes CASSLQVNYGYTF.

This clone occurred once. The chain recombines TRBV27 with TRBJ1-6, with 7 bases identical to TRBD1. The CDR3 sequence is 15 residues long. Trimming removed 7 bases from V and 2 bases from J; junction bases left unmatched: 5. Germline loops: CDR1 MNHEY, CDR2 SMNVEV (reference sequence). The CDR3 reads CASKAGGAYNSPLHF. The DNA of the CDR3 is TGTGCCAGCAAGGCAGGGGGAGCCTATAATTCACCCCTCCACTTT.

The chain has TRBV6-5 and TRBJ2-7; 7 bases line up with TRBD2. The V and J ends lost 9 bases and 2 bases, in that order; junction bases with no gene match: 7. The CDR3 runs to 13 residues. Per germline, CDR1 MNHEY and CDR2 SVGAGI. CDR3 in amino acids: CASRASGTYEQYF. CDR3 in DNA: TGTGCCAGTAGGGCTAGCGGCACCTACGAGCAGTACTTC.